The clone carrying this T cell receptor beta chain was counted many times. The antigen remains unidentified. Time point denoted: persistent/refractory GD, antithyroid drugs over 5 years with positive TRAb. RNA extracted from PBMCs served as the sequencing template. It was by American Thyroid Association guidelines that Graves' disease was diagnosed. V lost 2 bases, J lost 1 base, and 5 bases lay in between. Germline assignment: CDR1 PRHDT and CDR2 FYEKMQ (reference sequence). The CDR3 contains 13 residues. Building the TCR beta libraries relied on iRepertoire HTBI primers, and CDR3 regions underwent Arm-PCR. TCRdb ran MiXCR on the multiplex PCR reads and lists one entry per CDR3 protein. Here the sample spans roughly 300,000 distinct CDR3 sequences, about 19% being singletons. The data were obtained in a study of regulatory T cells in long-lasting Graves disease. Across the study: Treatment with antithyroid drugs for over 5 years, together with positive TSH receptor antibodies, meant persistent Graves' disease.

Whole-study results and caveats: Owing to a sample size that was small, accuracy may have been reduced. TRBV28, TRBJ1-2 and TRBJ2-5 were segments that persistent disease favored.

Material: peripheral blood mononuclear cells (PBMCs), obtained when the disease was refractory, from a patient treated with antithyroid drugs. The V gene is TRBV13, the J gene TRBJ1-1; unclear D gene. The sequence was obtained from a female donor with Graves disease. CDR3 protein: CASSLKPNTEAFF. The CDR3, as DNA: TGTGCCAGCAGCTTAAAGCCGAACACTGAAGCTTTCTTT.